This TCR beta chain was found in a study of cytomegalovirus exposure and HLA in healthy donors. Study observations and caveats: A later analysis reported that several of the most significant clusters appeared to be linked to common viral pathogens, among them Epstein-Barr virus. Upon later analysis, HLA-associated TCR beta chains proved more clonally expanded than other, equally common chains.

Germline assignment: CDR1 SGHNT and CDR2 YENEEA. Losses at the gene ends were 6 bases for V and 6 bases for J; bases not matched to a gene: 9. The CDR3 loop spans 15 amino acids. The PCR had 60 Vbeta and 13 Jbeta primers. Produced via immunoSEQ multiplex PCR; TCRdb's table is partial and in-frame only. The sample includes roughly 200,000 clones, roughly 80% of them seen just once. This clone was seen only once. Its antigen is undetermined. The receptor's source is a woman between 40 and 55 years old in good health and CMV-seronegative. The V gene is TRBV11-3, the J gene TRBJ2-1, with 9 bases identical to TRBD2. What was sequenced was PBMCs. The CDR3 here is CASSPGTSSVNEQFF. DNA of the CDR3: TGTGCCAGCAGTCCCGGGACTAGCTCCGTCAATGAGCAGTTCTTC.